This TCR beta chain emerged from a study of blood T cell repertoires in COVID-19. Study information: The origin of the acute and convalescent COVID-19 samples was the United States, Italy and Spain. The analysed material was cDNA or gDNA that came from T cells, B-cell-depleted T cells, or PBMCs.

As processed by the authors: The authors estimated nucleated cell counts from reference gene primer amplification. Some clones are missing from TCRdb's copy, which holds only in-frame ones; the method was immunoSEQ multiplex PCR. V, J and clone size are those of that table, while D and trimming were read from the DNA. The sample lists approximately 160,000 clones, roughly 80% occurring once. At least ten counts were recorded for this clone. The clonotype was recovered from a man between 65 and 85 years old with acute or convalescent COVID-19. Sequencing was performed on peripheral blood.

DNA of the CDR3: TGTGCCAGCAGCAAAGCCGGCAGCGACTCTGGAAACACCATATATTTT. Translation gives CASSKAGSDSGNTIYF. The V call is TRBV21-1, the J call TRBJ1-3. TRBV21-1 is a pseudogene segment. The CDR3 is made up of 16 amino acids.